This note documents a single TCR beta chain sequence. Method: immunoSEQ multiplex PCR; TCRdb's copy keeps in-frame clones and lacks some. This table holds 100,000 to 150,000 clones, about 92% found once. The source of the sample is a study of T cell responses to AZD1222 COVID-19 vaccine. V lost 1 base to trimming and J lost 8 bases, with 11 bases between them. CDR1 is MNHNS and CDR2 is SASEGT in the germline V gene. CDR3 length: 13 amino acids. This specimen consisted of peripheral blood, obtained on day 0 of MenACWY control vaccination. The chain carries TRBV6-1 and TRBJ1-2; possible D gene TRBD1, 5 bases. The origin of this receptor is an adult in good health. The CDR3 bases are TGTGCCAGCAGTGAAGGGACAAACTGGGGCTACACCTTC. Translating gives CASSEGTNWGYTF.